A single sample is the source of the 11 T cell receptor beta chains below, sequenced in a study of T cells after yellow fever vaccination. Each CDR3 protein is one row after TCRdb ran MiXCR on the 5' RACE reads. Of fewer than 150,000 distinct CDR3 sequences detected, about 7% appear once; the ten largest clones hold 2.5% to 3%. Source: CD4+ T cells sorted from PBMCs, taken approximately 47 days after the first yellow fever vaccination. The receptors derive from a man between 18 and 29 years old who received the YFV17D yellow fever vaccine.

The CDR3: CASSLQGPHTGELFF. The CDR3, as DNA: TGCGCCAGCAGCTTACAGGGGCCCCACACCGGGGAGCTGTTTTTT. This sequence joins TRBV5-1 and TRBJ2-2, with 7 bases that match TRBD1. The CDR3 is 15 amino acids. V lost 2 bases, J lost 3 bases, and 4 bases stayed unmatched. Germline assignment: CDR1 SGHRS and CDR2 YFSETQ.

This clonotype was recorded at least ten times. The chain couples TRBV7-2 to TRBJ2-5; 11 bases map to TRBD2. After removal of 5 bases from V and 5 bases from J, the junction contained 1 base not matched to a gene. The CDR3 covers 13 residues. CDR1 and CDR2 from the germline V gene are SGHTA and FQGNSA. The CDR3 loop is CASSGLAGETQYF. The CDR3 DNA follows: TGTGCCAGCAGCGGACTAGCGGGTGAGACCCAGTACTTC.

This clonotype showed up many times. This rearrangement joins TRBV7-2 to TRBJ1-1; D gene uncertain. The CDR3 consists of 14 residues. The V end was cut by 6 bases, the J end by 1 base, with 12 bases between. In germline, CDR1 is SGHTA, CDR2 FQGNSA. CDR3 DNA: TGTGCCAGCAGTCGTGATTGGGGGAACACTGAAGCTTTCTTT. Translation gives CASSRDWGNTEAFF.

This clonotype was found many times. One end of the junction does not line up with germline, which may come from a read error. The V call is TRBV7-7, the J call TRBJ1-1; D is unclear. The CDR3 has 13 residues. Germline V CDR1 and CDR2: SSHAT, FNYEAQ (reference sequence). The CDR3 DNA reads TGTGCTAGCAGCCCGACCGTGAACACTGAAGCTTTCTTT. Translated: CASSPTVNTEAFF. Complete variable domain (other parts from reference TRBV7-7 and TRBJ1-1): GAGVSQSPRYKVTKRGQDVTLRCDPISSHATLYWYQQALGQGPEFLTYFNYEAQPDKSGLPSDRFSAERPEGSISTLTIQRTEQRDSAMYRCASSPTVNTEAFFGQGTRLTVV.

This clonotype was detected ten times or more. The genes are TRBV10-3 and TRBJ2-1, with D hard to call. V lost 2 bases to trimming and J lost 4 bases, with 12 bases between them. Germline loops: CDR1 ENHRY, CDR2 SYGVKD. There are 15 residues in the CDR3. CDR3 loop: CAISETKSGYNEQFF. The CDR3 DNA reads TGTGCCATCAGTGAGACAAAATCGGGTTACAATGAGCAGTTCTTC.

In this sample, this clonotype turned up many times. This chain connects TRBV29-1 to TRBJ2-1, with D possibly being TRBD1 (5 bases). The CDR3 sequence is 14 residues long. Trimming stripped 3 bases from V and 4 bases from J, with 13 bases between. Germline V CDR1 and CDR2: SQVTM, ANQGSEA. This CDR3 reads CSVDKARGYNEQFF. The CDR3, as DNA: TGCAGCGTTGATAAAGCTAGGGGATACAATGAGCAGTTCTTC.

This clonotype was recorded at least ten times. In DNA, the CDR3 is TGTGCCAGCAGCCAGTACAAGCGCGAAGCTTTCTTT. Translated: CASSQYKREAFF. The chain joins TRBV7-3 to TRBJ1-1, with D hard to call. CDR3 size: 12 residues. Germline assignment: CDR1 SGHTA and CDR2 FQGTGA. With 5 bases removed from V and 8 bases from J, the gap between germline ends came to 12 bases.

This clonotype was picked up many times. The genes are TRBV7-6 and TRBJ2-3, with a weak D call TRBD2 (5 bases). Germline V gene sequence: CDR1 SGHVS, CDR2 FNYEAQ. CDR3 length: 16 residues. Trimming shortened V by 5 bases and J by 2 bases, and 17 bases separated the two germline ends. The CDR3 reads CASSPRGRGYTDTQYF. CDR3 DNA sequence: TGTGCCAGCAGCCCGCGAGGTCGGGGATACACAGATACGCAGTATTTT.

The chain has TRBV3-1 and TRBJ2-3; TRBD2 agrees at 10 bases. V shed 1 base and J 5 bases; nucleotides not matched to a gene: 6. This CDR3 is 16 amino acids long. CDR1 is LGHDT and CDR2 is YNNKEL in the germline V gene (reference sequence). CDR3 residues: CASSQGLAGGEDTQYF. For the CDR3, the DNA is TGTGCCAGCAGCCAAGGTTTAGCGGGGGGTGAAGATACGCAGTATTTT.

The chain joins TRBV28 to TRBJ2-3; D unclear. The length of the CDR3 is 16 residues. Trimming cost V 6 bases and J 0 bases, with 16 bases left between them. CDR1 and CDR2 from the germline V gene are MDHEN and SYDVKM. The CDR3 spells CASSPGLVCSTDTQYF. The CDR3 DNA follows: TGTGCCAGCAGCCCCGGGCTCGTCTGCAGCACAGATACGCAGTATTTT.

This clonotype was detected ten times or more. The chain combines TRBV5-1 with TRBJ1-1; D remains unclear. V was trimmed by 0 bases and J by 11 bases, leaving 17 bases between them. This CDR3 spans 14 amino acids. Germline V gives CDR1 SGHRS, CDR2 YFSETQ. The CDR3, as DNA: TGCGCCAGCAGCTTGGGGGCGGGAGAGGGCTCCGCTTTCTTT. Encoded protein: CASSLGAGEGSAFF. The full variable domain, its missing parts supplied by reference TRBV5-1 and TRBJ1-1, is KAGVTQTPRYLIKTRGQQVTLSCSPISGHRSVSWYQQTPGQGLQFLFEYFSETQRNKGNFPGRFSGRQFSNSRSEMNVSTLELGDSALYLCASSLGAGEGSAFFGQGTRLTVV.